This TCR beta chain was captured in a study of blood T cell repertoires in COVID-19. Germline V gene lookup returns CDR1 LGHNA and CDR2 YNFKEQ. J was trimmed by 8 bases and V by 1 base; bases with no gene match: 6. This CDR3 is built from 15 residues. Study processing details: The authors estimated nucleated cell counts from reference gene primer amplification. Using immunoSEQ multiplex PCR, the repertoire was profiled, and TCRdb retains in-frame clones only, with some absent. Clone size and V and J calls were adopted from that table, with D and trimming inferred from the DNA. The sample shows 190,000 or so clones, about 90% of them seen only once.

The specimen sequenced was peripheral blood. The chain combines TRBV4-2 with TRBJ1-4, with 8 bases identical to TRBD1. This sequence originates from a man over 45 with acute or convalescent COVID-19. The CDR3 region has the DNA TGTGCCAGCAGCCAAGTGACAGGGGCGGCGGAAAAACTGTTTTTT. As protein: CASSQVTGAAEKLFF.